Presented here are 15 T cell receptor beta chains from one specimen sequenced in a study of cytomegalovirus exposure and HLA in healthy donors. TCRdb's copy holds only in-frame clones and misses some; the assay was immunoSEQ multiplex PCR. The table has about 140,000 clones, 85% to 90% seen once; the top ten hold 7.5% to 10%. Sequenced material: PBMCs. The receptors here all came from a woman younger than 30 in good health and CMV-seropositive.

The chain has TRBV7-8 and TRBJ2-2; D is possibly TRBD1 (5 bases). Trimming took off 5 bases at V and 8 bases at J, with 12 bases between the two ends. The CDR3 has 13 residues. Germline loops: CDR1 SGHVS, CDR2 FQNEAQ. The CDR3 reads CASSHRQSGELFF. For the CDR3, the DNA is TGTGCCAGCAGCCACAGGCAGTCAGGGGAGCTGTTTTTT.

CDR3 loop: CASSPGLAGTYEQYF. In DNA, the CDR3 is TGTGCCAGCAGCCCGGGACTAGCGGGGACCTACGAGCAGTACTTC. The chain combines TRBV6-6 with TRBJ2-7, with TRBD2 matching 13 bases. The CDR3 consists of 15 residues. V was clipped by 6 bases and J by 2 bases; unmatched bases: 4. Germline V gives CDR1 MNHNY, CDR2 SVGAGI (reference sequence).

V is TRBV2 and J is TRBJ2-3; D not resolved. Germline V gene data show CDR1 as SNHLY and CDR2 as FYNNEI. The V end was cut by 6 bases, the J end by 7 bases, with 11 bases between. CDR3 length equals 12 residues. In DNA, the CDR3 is TGTGCCAGCAGGCTAGAAAGTAATACGCAGTATTTT. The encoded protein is CASRLESNTQYF. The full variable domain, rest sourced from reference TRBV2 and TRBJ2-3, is EPEVTQTPSHQVTQMGQEVILRCVPISNHLYFYWYRQILGQKVEFLVSFYNNEISEKSEIFDDQFSVERPDGSNFTLKIRSTKLEDSAMYFCASRLESNTQYFGPGTRLTVL.

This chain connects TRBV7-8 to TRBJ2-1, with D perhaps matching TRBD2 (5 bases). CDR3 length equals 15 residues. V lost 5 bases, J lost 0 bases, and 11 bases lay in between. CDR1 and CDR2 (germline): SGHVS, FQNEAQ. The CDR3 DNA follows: TGTGCCAGCAGCCAGAGCGGTGGCTCCTACAATGAGCAGTTCTTC. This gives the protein CASSQSGGSYNEQFF. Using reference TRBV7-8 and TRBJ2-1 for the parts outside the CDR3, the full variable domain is GAGVSQSPRYKVAKRGQDVALRCDPISGHVSLFWYQQALGQGPEFLTYFQNEAQLDKSGLPSDRFFAERPEGSVSTLKIQRTQQEDSAVYLCASSQSGGSYNEQFFGPGTRLTVL.

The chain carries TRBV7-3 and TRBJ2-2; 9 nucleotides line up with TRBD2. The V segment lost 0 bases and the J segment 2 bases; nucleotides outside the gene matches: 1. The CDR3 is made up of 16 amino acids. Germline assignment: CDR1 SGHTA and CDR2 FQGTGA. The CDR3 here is CASSLTLAGNTGELFF. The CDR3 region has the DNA TGTGCCAGCAGCTTAACACTAGCGGGCAACACCGGGGAGCTGTTTTTT.

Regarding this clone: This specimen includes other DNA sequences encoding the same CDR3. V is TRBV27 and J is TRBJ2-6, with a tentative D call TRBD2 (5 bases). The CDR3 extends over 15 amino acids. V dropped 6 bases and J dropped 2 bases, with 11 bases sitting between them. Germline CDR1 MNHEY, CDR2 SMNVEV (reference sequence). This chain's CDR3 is CASSLRRAGANVLTF. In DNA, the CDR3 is TGTGCCAGCAGCCTTAGGCGGGCTGGGGCCAACGTCCTGACTTTC.

This CDR3 is CASSQDRGGHTIYF. The CDR3 DNA reads as TGCGCCAGCAGCCAGGACAGGGGTGGTCACACCATATATTTT. V is TRBV5-1 and J is TRBJ1-3; 9 bases map to TRBD1. Germline CDR1 and CDR2: SGHRS and YFSETQ. V dropped 4 bases and J dropped 8; count of bases not matched to a gene: 7. The CDR3 runs to 14 residues.

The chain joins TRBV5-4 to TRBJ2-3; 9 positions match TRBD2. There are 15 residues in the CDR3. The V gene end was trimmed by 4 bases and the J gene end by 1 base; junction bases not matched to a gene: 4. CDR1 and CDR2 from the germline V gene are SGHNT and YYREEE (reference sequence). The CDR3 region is CASSTRTSGTDTQYF. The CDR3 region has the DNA TGTGCCAGCAGCACCAGGACTAGCGGCACAGATACGCAGTATTTT.

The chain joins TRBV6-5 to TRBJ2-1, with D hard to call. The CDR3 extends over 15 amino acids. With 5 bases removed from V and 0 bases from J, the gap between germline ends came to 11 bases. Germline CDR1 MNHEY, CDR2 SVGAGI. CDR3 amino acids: CASSTKSPSYNEQFF. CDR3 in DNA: TGTGCCAGCAGTACCAAGAGTCCCTCCTACAATGAGCAGTTCTTC.

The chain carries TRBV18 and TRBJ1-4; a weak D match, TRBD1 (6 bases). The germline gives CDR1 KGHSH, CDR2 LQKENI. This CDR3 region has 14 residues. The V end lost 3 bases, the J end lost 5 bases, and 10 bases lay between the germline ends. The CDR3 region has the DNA TGTGCCAGCTCACCCCCCGGGACAAATGAAAAACTGTTTTTT. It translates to CASSPPGTNEKLFF.

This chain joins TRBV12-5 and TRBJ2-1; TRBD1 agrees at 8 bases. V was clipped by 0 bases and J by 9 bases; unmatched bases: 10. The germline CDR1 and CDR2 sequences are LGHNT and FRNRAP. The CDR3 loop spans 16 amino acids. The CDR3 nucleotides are TGTGCTAGTGGTTTGGTACTAGGGCAGGGGGCAGGTGAGCAGTTCTTC. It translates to CASGLVLGQGAGEQFF.

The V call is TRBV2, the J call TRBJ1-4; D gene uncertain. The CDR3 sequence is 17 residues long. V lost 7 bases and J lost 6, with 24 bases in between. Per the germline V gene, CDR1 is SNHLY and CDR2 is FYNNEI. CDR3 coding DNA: TGTGCCAGCAACACACCCGGGCGTTCGAGGGAGGATGAAAAACTGTTTTTT. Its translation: CASNTPGRSREDEKLFF.

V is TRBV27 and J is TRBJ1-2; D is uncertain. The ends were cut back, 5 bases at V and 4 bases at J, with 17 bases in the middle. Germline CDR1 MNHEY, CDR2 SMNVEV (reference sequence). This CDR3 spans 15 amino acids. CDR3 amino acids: CASSNKPQDLYGYTF. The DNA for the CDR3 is TGTGCCAGCAGTAACAAACCCCAGGATCTCTATGGCTACACCTTC.

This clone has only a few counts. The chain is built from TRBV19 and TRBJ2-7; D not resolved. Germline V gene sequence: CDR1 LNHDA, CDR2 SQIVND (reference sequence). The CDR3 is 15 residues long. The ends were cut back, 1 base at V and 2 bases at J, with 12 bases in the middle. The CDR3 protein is CASSIGPFQTYEQYF. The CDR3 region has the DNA TGTGCCAGTAGTATAGGCCCCTTTCAGACCTACGAGCAGTACTTC.

This CDR3 is CASSNTDRRQFF. CDR3 bases: TGTGCCAGCAGCAACACCGACAGGCGGCAGTTCTTC. This chain links TRBV7-2 with TRBJ2-1; a possible D gene is TRBD1 (6 bases). The germline V gene has CDR1 SGHTA and CDR2 FQGNSA. Trimming shortened V by 5 bases and J by 12 bases, and 14 bases separated the two germline ends. The CDR3 is 12 residues long.